Each of the 12 T cell receptor beta chains below was sequenced from the same sample in a study of T cell responses to AZD1222 COVID-19 vaccine. Sequencing was performed with immunoSEQ multiplex PCR; in TCRdb, only in-frame clones are kept and a portion is missing. The data hold nearly 110,000 clones, with roughly 90% observed a single time. Sequencing was performed on peripheral blood, taken on day 0 of AZD1222 vaccination. Receptors originate from an adult in good health.

Comments on this clone: An end of the junction differs from the germline gene, which may be a read error. J is TRBJ1-5 and V is TRBV11-1; D possibly corresponds to TRBD1 (5 bases). Per the germline V gene, CDR1 is SGHAT and CDR2 is FQDESV (reference sequence). The CDR3 extends over 14 amino acids. In DNA, the CDR3 is TGTGCCAGCAGCCGGACACTGGGCAACCAGCCCCAGCATTTT. Protein: CASSRTLGNQPQHF.

This clone was observed a few times. The V gene is TRBV10-1, the J gene TRBJ1-5; no definite D call. V was pared by 6 bases and J by 6 bases, with 15 bases between. The CDR3 has 14 residues. Germline assignment: CDR1 WNHNN and CDR2 SYGVQD (reference sequence). The CDR3 coding sequence is TGCGCCAGCAGCGCGGGCGGGCCGAGTCAGCCCCAGCATTTT. As protein: CASSAGGPSQPQHF.

This chain joins TRBV29-1 and TRBJ2-2, with TRBD2 matching over 12 bases. The CDR3 is made up of 14 amino acids. Germline V gene data show CDR1 as SQVTM and CDR2 as ANQGSEA. V shed 6 bases and J 7 bases; nucleotides not matched to a gene: 6. CDR3 sequence (DNA): TGCAGCGTCTCTAGCGGGAGGGCGAACGGGGAGCTGTTTTTT. It codes for CSVSSGRANGELFF.

The J gene is TRBJ2-1, the V gene TRBV7-9; unclear D gene. Germline V lookup: CDR1 SEHNR, CDR2 FQNEAQ (reference sequence). The CDR3 extends over 13 amino acids. Trimming cost V 1 base and J 6 bases, with 7 bases left between them. CDR3 in amino acids: CASSLVNLNEQFF. As DNA, the CDR3 is TGTGCCAGCAGCTTAGTTAACCTCAATGAGCAGTTCTTC.

This clone showed up just once. The chain uses TRBV7-8 and TRBJ1-6, with D perhaps TRBD1 (5 bases). Trimming shortened V by 5 bases and J by 2 bases, and 16 bases separated the two germline ends. The CDR3 has 17 residues. CDR1 is SGHVS, CDR2 FQNEAQ, per germline. In DNA form, the CDR3 reads TGTGCCAGCAGCACGGGGGGACGGGGCGCCTATAATTCACCCCTCCACTTT. It is translated as CASSTGGRGAYNSPLHF.

V gene TRBV5-6 combines with J gene TRBJ2-3, with TRBD2 matching 10 bases. In germline, CDR1 is SGHDT, CDR2 YYEEEE. Losses at the gene ends were 2 bases for V and 5 bases for J; bases not matched to a gene: 2. This CDR3 has 14 residues. This chain's CDR3 is CASSLLAGRDTQYF. CDR3 DNA sequence: TGTGCCAGCAGCTTACTAGCGGGAAGAGATACGCAGTATTTT.

The rearrangement joins TRBV3-1 (or the pseudogene TRBV3-2) to TRBJ1-6; D unclear. This CDR3 comprises 14 residues. V was cut by 0 bases and J by 5 bases, with 5 bases left in between. Germline CDR1 and CDR2: LGHDT and YNNKEL (reference sequence). CDR3 DNA sequence: TGTGCCAGCAGCCAAGAGCCAAATAATTCACCCCTCCACTTT. Its protein product is CASSQEPNNSPLHF.

The chain links TRBV5-6 to TRBJ2-7, with 7 bases lining up with TRBD1. The CDR3 spans 15 residues. CDR1 is SGHDT and CDR2 is YYEEEE in the germline V gene. V lost 0 bases, J lost 3 bases, and 6 bases stayed unmatched. CDR3 region: CASSLGGGGFYEQYF. The CDR3 DNA reads as TGTGCCAGCAGCTTGGGAGGGGGCGGCTTCTACGAGCAGTACTTC. The variable domain in full, completed from reference TRBV5-6 and TRBJ2-7, reads DAGVTQSPTHLIKTRGQQVTLRCSPKSGHDTVSWYQQALGQGPQFIFQYYEEEERQRGNFPDRFSGHQFPNYSSELNVNALLLGDSALYLCASSLGGGGFYEQYFGPGTRLTVT.

V is TRBV19 and J is TRBJ1-4, with D uncertain. With 0 bases removed from V and 10 bases from J, the gap between germline ends came to 12 bases. The CDR3 contains 14 residues. The V gene's germline CDR1 is LNHDA and CDR2 SQIVND (reference sequence). CDR3: CASSIDGQARKLFF. As DNA, the CDR3 is TGTGCCAGTAGTATAGATGGGCAGGCCCGAAAACTGTTTTTT.

CDR3 loop: CASSRTSGATGELFF. In DNA form, the CDR3 reads TGCGCCAGCAGCAGGACTAGCGGAGCCACCGGGGAGCTGTTTTTT. The J gene is TRBJ2-2, the V gene TRBV5-1; TRBD2 agrees at 10 bases. The CDR3 loop spans 15 amino acids. The J segment lost 4 bases and the V segment lost 4 bases, leaving 4 bases of the junction unmatched. Germline V gene data show CDR1 as SGHRS and CDR2 as YFSETQ. Variable domain in full (rest from reference TRBV5-1 and TRBJ2-2): KAGVTQTPRYLIKTRGQQVTLSCSPISGHRSVSWYQQTPGQGLQFLFEYFSETQRNKGNFPGRFSGRQFSNSRSEMNVSTLELGDSALYLCASSRTSGATGELFFGEGSRLTVL.

The genes are TRBV9 and TRBJ2-3, with TRBD1 as a possible D gene (6 bases). In germline, CDR1 is SGDLS, CDR2 YYNGEE. The CDR3 is 16 residues long. V lost 3 bases and J lost 8, with 22 bases in between. Written as DNA, the CDR3 is TGTGCCAGCAGCGAGGGGGAGACAGGCTACACCGGTACGCAGTATTTT. As protein: CASSEGETGYTGTQYF.

The rearrangement joins TRBV5-8 to TRBJ1-3; D is unclear. The CDR3 has 14 residues. With 4 bases removed from V and 2 bases from J, the gap between germline ends came to 10 bases. Germline V gene lookup returns CDR1 SGHTS and CDR2 YDEGEE. The CDR3 nucleotides read TGTGCCAGCAGCCTTTCGGGGACTGGAAACACCATATATTTT. Protein product: CASSLSGTGNTIYF.